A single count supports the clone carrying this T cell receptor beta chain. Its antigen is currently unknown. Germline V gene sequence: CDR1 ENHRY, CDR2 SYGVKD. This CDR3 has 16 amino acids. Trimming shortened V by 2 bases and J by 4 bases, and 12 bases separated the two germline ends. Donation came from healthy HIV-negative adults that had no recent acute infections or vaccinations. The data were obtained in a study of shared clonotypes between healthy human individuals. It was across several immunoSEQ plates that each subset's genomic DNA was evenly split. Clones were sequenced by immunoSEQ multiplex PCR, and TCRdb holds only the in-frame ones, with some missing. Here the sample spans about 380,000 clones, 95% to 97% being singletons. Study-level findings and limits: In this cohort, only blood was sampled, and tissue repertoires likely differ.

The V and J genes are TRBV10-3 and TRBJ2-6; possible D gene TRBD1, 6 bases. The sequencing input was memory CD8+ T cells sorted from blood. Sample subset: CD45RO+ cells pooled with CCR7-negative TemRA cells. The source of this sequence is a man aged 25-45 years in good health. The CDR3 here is CAISEGTGSGANVLTF. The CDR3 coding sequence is TGTGCCATCAGTGAGGGAACAGGGTCCGGGGCCAACGTCCTGACTTTC.